The 3 T cell receptor beta chains in this list originate from one sample, sequenced in a study of blood T cell repertoires in COVID-19. The protocol was immunoSEQ multiplex PCR, while the TCRdb copy is restricted to in-frame clones and leaves out a portion. The table lists about 79,000 clones, 75% to 90% of them singletons. Input material: peripheral blood. These receptors were obtained from a man aged 65 to 79 with active or convalescent COVID-19.

The chain combines TRBV28 with TRBJ2-7; weak D call: TRBD2 (6 bases). V gave up 9 bases and J gave up 1 base, with 16 bases separating them. CDR3 length: 14 residues. CDR1 MDHEN and CDR2 SYDVKM come from the germline V gene. The CDR3 is CASRESLLSYEQYF. The CDR3 DNA reads TGTGCCAGTCGGGAGTCTCTCCTATCCTACGAGCAGTACTTC.

The rearrangement links TRBV5-1 to TRBJ2-4; TRBD1 aligns across 7 bases. This CDR3 has 16 residues. Looked up from germline, CDR1 is SGHRS and CDR2 is YFSETQ. The ends lost 3 bases at V and 0 bases at J; junction bases unmatched: 6. The CDR3 region is CASSSGTALAKNIQYF. The CDR3 DNA is TGCGCCAGCAGCTCCGGGACAGCCCTAGCCAAAAACATTCAGTACTTC.

V is TRBV18 and J is TRBJ2-7, with 10 bases identical to TRBD2. Trimming cost V 4 bases and J 3 bases; bases outside gene matches: 3. Germline loops: CDR1 KGHSH, CDR2 LQKENI. This CDR3 contains 14 residues. The CDR3 loop is CASSRTSGNYEQYF. The CDR3 DNA follows: TGTGCCAGCTCACGGACTAGCGGTAACTACGAGCAGTACTTC.